A single T cell receptor beta chain is shown here with its context. This entry is derived from a study of blood T cell repertoires in COVID-19. On the study more broadly: Samples representing acute and convalescent COVID-19 were sourced from the United States, Italy and Spain. The cDNA or gDNA used as material had been derived from T cells, B-cell-depleted T cells, or PBMCs.

Original processing notes: By means of reference gene primer amplification, nucleated cell counts were estimated. The data were produced by immunoSEQ multiplex PCR, yet TCRdb's version contains in-frame clones alone and is incomplete. For V, J and clone size, that table is used; D and trimming come from the DNA. The sample shows about 75,000 clones, more than 70% of them seen only once. Germline trimming cut 8 bases from V and 9 bases from J; bases unmatched to any gene: 11. The CDR3 covers 15 residues. From germline, CDR1 is SGHVS and CDR2 FQNEAQ. Sequencing used peripheral blood. The chain recombines TRBV7-8 with TRBJ2-4; 12 nucleotides match TRBD1. The source is a human donor in a cohort sampled during active COVID-19. In DNA form, the CDR3 reads TGTGCCAGCTCGGACCGGGACAGGGGGCTTGGCATTCAGTACTTC. The encoded protein is CASSDRDRGLGIQYF.